This TCR beta chain is drawn from a study of cytomegalovirus exposure and HLA in healthy donors. General study points: An analysis done earlier found most TCR beta V segments productive about 87% or about 30% of the time. Later analysis showed TCR association rates varying by HLA locus, highest for DRB1 and lowest for HLA-C.

As regards this clone: Its antigen is as yet unknown.

The CDR3 loop spans 15 amino acids. V dropped 5 bases and J dropped 3; count of bases not matched to a gene: 6. In germline, CDR1 is SGHVS, CDR2 FQNEAQ. Researchers ran the PCR with 60 Vbeta and 13 Jbeta primers. Assay used: immunoSEQ multiplex PCR; TCRdb lists only in-frame clones, some missing. Here the sample spans about 110,000 clones, around 76% being singletons. The source is a young man in good health and CMV-seronegative. The sample consisted of PBMCs. The chain employs TRBV7-8 and TRBJ2-3; 9 bases line up with TRBD2. CDR3 coding DNA: TGTGCCAGCAGCCGCCGGAGCGGGGGGACAGATACGCAGTATTTT. It specifies CASSRRSGGTDTQYF.